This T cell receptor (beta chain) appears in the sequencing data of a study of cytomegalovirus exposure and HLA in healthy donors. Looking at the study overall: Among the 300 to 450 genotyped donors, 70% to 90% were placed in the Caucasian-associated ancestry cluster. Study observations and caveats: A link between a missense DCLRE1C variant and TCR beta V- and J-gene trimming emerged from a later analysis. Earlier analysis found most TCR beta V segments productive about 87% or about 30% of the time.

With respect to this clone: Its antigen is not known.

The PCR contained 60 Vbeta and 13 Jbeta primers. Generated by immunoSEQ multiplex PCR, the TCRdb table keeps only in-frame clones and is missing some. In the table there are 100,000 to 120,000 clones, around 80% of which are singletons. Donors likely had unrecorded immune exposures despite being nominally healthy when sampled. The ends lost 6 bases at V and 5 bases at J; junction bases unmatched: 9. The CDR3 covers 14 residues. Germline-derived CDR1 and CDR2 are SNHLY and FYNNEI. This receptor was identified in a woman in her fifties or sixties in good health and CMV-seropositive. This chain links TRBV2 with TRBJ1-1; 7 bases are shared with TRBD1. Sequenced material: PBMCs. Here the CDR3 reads CASRDTRGKTEAFF. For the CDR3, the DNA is TGTGCCAGCAGGGACACCAGGGGGAAAACTGAAGCTTTCTTT.